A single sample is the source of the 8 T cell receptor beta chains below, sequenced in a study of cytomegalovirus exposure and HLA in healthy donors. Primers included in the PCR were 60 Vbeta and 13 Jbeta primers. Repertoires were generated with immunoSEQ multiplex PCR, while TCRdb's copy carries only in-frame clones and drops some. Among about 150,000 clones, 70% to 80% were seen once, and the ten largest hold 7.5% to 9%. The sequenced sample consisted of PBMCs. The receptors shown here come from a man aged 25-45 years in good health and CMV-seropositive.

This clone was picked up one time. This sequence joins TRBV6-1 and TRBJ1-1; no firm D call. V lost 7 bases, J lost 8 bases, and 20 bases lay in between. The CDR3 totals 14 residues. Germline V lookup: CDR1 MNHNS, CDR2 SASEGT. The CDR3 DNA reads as TGTGCCAGCATTGAGCGGATAATACCTCTCGAAGCTTTCTTT. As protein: CASIERIIPLEAFF.

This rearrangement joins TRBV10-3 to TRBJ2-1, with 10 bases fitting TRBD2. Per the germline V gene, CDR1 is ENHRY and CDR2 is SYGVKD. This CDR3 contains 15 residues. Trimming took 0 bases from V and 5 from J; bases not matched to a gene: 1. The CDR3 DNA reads TGTGCCATCAGTGAGTCCCTAGCGGGAGACAATGAGCAGTTCTTC. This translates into CAISESLAGDNEQFF.

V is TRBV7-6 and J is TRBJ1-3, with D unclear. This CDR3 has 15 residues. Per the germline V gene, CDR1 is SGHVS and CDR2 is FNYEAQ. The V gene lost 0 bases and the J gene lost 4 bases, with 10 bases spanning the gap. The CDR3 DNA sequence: TGTGCCAGCAGCTTAGCGCGGAGAGGGGGAAACACCATATATTTT. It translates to CASSLARRGGNTIYF.

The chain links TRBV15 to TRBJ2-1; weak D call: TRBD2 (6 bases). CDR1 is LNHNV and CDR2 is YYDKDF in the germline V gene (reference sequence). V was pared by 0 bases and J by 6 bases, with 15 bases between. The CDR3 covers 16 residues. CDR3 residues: CATSRERAGWGNEQFF. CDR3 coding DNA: TGTGCCACCAGCAGAGAGAGGGCGGGGTGGGGCAATGAGCAGTTCTTC.

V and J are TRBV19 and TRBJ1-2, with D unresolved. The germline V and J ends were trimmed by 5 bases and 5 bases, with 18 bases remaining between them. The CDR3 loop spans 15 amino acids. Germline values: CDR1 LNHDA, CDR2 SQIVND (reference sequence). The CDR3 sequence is CASSLGSRSLYGYTF. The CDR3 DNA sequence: TGTGCCAGTAGTCTCGGGAGCCGATCTTTATATGGCTACACCTTC.

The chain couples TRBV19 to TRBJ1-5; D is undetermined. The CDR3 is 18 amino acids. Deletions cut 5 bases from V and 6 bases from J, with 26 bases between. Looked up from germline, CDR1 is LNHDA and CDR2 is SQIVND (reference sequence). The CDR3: CASSHPRVAPVVGQPQHF. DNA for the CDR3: TGTGCCAGTAGTCACCCCCGGGTCGCGCCGGTGGTGGGTCAGCCCCAGCATTTT.

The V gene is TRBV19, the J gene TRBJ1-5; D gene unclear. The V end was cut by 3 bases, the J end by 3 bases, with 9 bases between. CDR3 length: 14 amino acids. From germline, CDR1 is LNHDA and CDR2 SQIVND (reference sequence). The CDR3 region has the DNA TGTGCCAGTAGTATGGGAGGGTACAATCAGCCCCAGCATTTT. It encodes CASSMGGYNQPQHF.

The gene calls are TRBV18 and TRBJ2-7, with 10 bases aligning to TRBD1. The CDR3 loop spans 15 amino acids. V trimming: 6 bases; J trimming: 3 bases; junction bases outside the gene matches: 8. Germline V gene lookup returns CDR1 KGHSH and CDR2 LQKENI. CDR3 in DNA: TGTGCCAGCTCGCCCGCCCGGGACAGGGGCTACGAGCAGTACTTC. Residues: CASSPARDRGYEQYF. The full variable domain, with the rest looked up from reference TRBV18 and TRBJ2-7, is NAGVMQNPRHLVRRRGQEARLRCSPMKGHSHVYWYRQLPEEGLKFMVYLQKENIIDESGMPKERFSAEFPKEGPSILRIQQVVRGDSAAYFCASSPARDRGYEQYFGPGTRLTVT.